This T cell receptor beta chain was observed in a study of CD8 T cells in ankylosing spondylitis. Regarding the study as a whole: About 8 highly homologous variants made up a TCR beta motif that seemed to typify ankylosing spondylitis blood.

In this sample, this clonotype turned up many times. Its antigen is as yet unknown. V gave up 1 base and J gave up 3 bases, with 9 bases separating them. From germline, CDR1 is DFQATT and CDR2 SNEGSKA (reference sequence). This CDR3 is built from 13 residues. One entry per CDR3 protein results from TCRdb running MiXCR on the 5' RACE reads. The data contain some 200,000 distinct CDR3 sequences, around 7.9% of them seen just once; the ten biggest clones take up 13% to 15%. Material: blood, either unsorted or a sorted T cell fraction (not recorded which). The clonotype comes from a male donor with ankylosing spondylitis. The genes are TRBV20-1 and TRBJ2-5; D ambiguous. CDR3 protein: CSARGHSKETQYF. The CDR3 DNA reads TGCAGTGCTAGAGGTCACAGTAAAGAGACCCAGTACTTC.